The TCR beta chain under discussion was sequenced for a study of blood T cell repertoires in COVID-19. Across the whole study: T cells, B-cell-depleted T cells, or PBMCs provided the cDNA or gDNA that served as material.

This clone was seen a single time. Clones were read by immunoSEQ multiplex PCR, and TCRdb kept only the in-frame ones, dropping some. The data contain roughly 180,000 clones, approximately 77% of them singletons. In germline, CDR1 is SQVTM, CDR2 ANQGSEA. Trimming took off 7 bases at V and 5 bases at J, with 11 bases between the two ends. This CDR3 is built from 11 residues. The sequencing sample was made of PBMCs or T cells enriched from blood (not recorded which). The clonotype was recovered from a man between 60 and 75 years old who had recovered from COVID-19. The V gene is TRBV29-1, the J gene TRBJ2-5; perhaps TRBD2 as D (5 bases). The CDR3 nucleotides are TGCAGCGGCGGACGCGGGGAGACCCAGTACTTC. It specifies CSGGRGETQYF.